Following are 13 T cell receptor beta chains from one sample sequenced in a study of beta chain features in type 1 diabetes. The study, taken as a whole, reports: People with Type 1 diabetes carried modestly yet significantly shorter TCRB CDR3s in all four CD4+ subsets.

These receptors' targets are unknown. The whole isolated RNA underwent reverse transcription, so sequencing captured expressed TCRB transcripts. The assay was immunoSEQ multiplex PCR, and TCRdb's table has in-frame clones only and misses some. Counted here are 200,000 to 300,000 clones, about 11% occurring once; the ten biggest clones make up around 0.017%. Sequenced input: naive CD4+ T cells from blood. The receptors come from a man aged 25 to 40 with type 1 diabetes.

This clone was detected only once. The CDR3 is CASSLAGANTGELFF. Here the CDR3 DNA reads TGCGCCAGCAGCTTGGCCGGGGCGAACACCGGGGAGCTGTTTTTT. The chain couples TRBV5-1 to TRBJ2-2; D possibly corresponds to TRBD2 (5 bases). Germline V gene data show CDR1 as SGHRS and CDR2 as YFSETQ. V was pared by 0 bases and J by 0 bases, with 6 bases between. CDR3 length equals 15 residues.

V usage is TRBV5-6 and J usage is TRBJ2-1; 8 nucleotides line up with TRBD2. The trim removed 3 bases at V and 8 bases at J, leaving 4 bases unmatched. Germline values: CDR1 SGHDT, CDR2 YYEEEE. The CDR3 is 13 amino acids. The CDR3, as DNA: TGTGCCAGCAGCTCGACTAGCGTGCATGAGCAGTTCTTC. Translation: CASSSTSVHEQFF.

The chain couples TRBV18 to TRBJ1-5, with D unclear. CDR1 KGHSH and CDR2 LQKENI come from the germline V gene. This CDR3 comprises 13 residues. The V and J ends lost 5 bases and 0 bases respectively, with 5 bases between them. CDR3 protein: CASSEASNQPQHF. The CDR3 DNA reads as TGTGCCAGCTCAGAAGCTAGCAATCAGCCCCAGCATTTT.

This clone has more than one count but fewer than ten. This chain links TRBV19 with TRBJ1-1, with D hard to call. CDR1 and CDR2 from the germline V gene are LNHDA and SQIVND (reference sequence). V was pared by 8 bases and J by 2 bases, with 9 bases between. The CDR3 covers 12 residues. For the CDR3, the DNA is TGTGCCAGTCGGCAGGTTAACACTGAAGCTTTCTTT. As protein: CASRQVNTEAFF.

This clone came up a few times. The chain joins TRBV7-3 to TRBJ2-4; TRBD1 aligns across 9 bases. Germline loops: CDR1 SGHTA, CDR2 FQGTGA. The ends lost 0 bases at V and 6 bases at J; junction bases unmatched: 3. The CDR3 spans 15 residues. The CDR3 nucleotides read TGTGCCAGCAGCTTAACGGGACAGGGCGGAAACATTCAGTACTTC. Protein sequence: CASSLTGQGGNIQYF.

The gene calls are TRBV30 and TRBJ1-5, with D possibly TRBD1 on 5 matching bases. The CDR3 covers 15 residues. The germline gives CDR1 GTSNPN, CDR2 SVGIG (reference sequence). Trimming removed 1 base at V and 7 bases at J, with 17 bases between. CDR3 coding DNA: TGTGCCTGGAGTGGGGGAGGAGGGGACGGGCAGCCCCAGCATTTT. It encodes CAWSGGGGDGQPQHF. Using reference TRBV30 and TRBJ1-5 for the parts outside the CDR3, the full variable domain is SQTIHQWPATLVQPVGSPLSLECTVEGTSNPNLYWYRQAAGRGLQLLFYSVGIGQISSEVPQNLSASRPQDRQFILSSKKLLLSDSGFYLCAWSGGGGDGQPQHFGDGTRLSIL.

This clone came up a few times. This chain's CDR3 is CASSLMGQPYEQYF. In DNA form, the CDR3 reads TGTGCCAGCAGCTTAATGGGACAGCCCTACGAGCAGTACTTC. The rearrangement uses TRBV7-2 and TRBJ2-7; 7 bases match TRBD1. Germline V gives CDR1 SGHTA, CDR2 FQGNSA. V was clipped by 2 bases and J by 2 bases; unmatched bases: 3. CDR3 length: 14 residues.

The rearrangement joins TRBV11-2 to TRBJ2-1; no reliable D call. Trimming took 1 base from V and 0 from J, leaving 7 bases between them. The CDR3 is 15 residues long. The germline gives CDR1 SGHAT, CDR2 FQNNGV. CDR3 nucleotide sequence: TGTGCCAGCAGCTTAGTCAGAGGCTCCTACAATGAGCAGTTCTTC. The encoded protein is CASSLVRGSYNEQFF.

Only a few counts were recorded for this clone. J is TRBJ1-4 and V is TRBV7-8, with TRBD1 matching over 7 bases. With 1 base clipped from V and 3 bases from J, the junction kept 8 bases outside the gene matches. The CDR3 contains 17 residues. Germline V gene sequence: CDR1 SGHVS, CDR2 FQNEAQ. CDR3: CASSLGGTAKANEKLFF. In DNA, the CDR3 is TGTGCCAGCAGCTTAGGGGGGACAGCGAAGGCTAATGAAAAACTGTTTTTT.

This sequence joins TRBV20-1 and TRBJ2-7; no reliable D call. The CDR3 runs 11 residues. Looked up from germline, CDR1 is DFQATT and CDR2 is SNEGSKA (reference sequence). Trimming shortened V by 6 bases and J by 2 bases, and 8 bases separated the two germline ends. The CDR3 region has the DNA TGCAGTGCAGCCCAGGCCTACGAGCAGTACTTC. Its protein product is CSAAQAYEQYF.

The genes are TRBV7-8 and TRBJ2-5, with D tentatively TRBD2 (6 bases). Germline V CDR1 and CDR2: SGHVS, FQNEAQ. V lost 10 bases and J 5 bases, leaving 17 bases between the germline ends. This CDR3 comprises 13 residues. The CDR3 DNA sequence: TGTGCCACCTCGCTCGGAGGGAGGGAGACCCAGTACTTC. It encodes CATSLGGRETQYF.

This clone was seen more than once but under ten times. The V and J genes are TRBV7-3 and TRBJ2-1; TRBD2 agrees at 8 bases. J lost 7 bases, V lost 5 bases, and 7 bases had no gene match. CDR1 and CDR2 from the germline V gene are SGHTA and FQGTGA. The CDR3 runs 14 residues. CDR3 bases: TGTGCCAGCAGCCGGGGGGGCCTCCAAAATGAGCAGTTCTTC. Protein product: CASSRGGLQNEQFF. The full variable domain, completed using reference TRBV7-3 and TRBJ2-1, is GAGVSQTPSNKVTEKGKYVELRCDPISGHTALYWYRQSLGQGPEFLIYFQGTGAADDSGLPNDRFFAVRPEGSVSTLKIQRTERGDSAVYLCASSRGGLQNEQFFGPGTRLTVL.

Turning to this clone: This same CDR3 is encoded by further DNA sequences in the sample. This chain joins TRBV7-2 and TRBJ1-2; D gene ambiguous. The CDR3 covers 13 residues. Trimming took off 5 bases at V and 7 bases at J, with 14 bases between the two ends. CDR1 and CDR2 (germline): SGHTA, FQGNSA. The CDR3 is CASSPTGGGGYTF. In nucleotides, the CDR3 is TGTGCCAGCAGCCCCACGGGTGGTGGTGGCTACACCTTC. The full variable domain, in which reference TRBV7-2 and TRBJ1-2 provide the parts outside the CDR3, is GAGVSQSPSNKVTEKGKDVELRCDPISGHTALYWYRQSLGQGLEFLIYFQGNSAPDKSGLPSDRFSAERTGGSVSTLTIQRTQQEDSAVYLCASSPTGGGGYTFGSGTRLTVV.